The clone carrying this T cell receptor (beta chain) was seen many times. This sample is part of a study of blood T cell repertoires in COVID-19. Whole-study context: Specimens from acute and convalescent COVID-19 originated in the United States, Italy and Spain. PBMCs, B-cell-depleted T cells, or T cells were the source of the cDNA or gDNA that made up the material.

Those enrolled in Seattle joined during active infection and were followed longitudinally afterward. V lost 1 base to trimming and J lost 6 bases, with 16 bases between them. In germline, CDR1 is LGHNA, CDR2 YNFKEQ. The CDR3 covers 15 residues. Per the study methods: Estimation of nucleated cell counts relied on the amplification of reference gene primers. Sequenced by immunoSEQ multiplex PCR; TCRdb stores in-frame clones only, minus some. The V and J calls and clone size were taken over from that table, and D and trimming were inferred from the DNA. Seen here are 200,000 to 250,000 clones, around 80% observed once, and the top ten hold 0.95% to 1.5%.

Sequenced sample: peripheral blood. The chain has TRBV4-2 and TRBJ2-7; a weak D match, TRBD2 (5 bases). The origin of this receptor is a woman aged 25 to 45 with COVID-19, enrolled during active disease. CDR3 DNA sequence: TGTGCCAGCAGCCAAGGAAGAGGGAGTTCAAGCGAGCAGTACTTC. Translated, it gives CASSQGRGSSSEQYF.